The clone carrying this TCR beta chain is a singleton in its sample. The target antigen is unknown. Sequencing used immunoSEQ multiplex PCR; TCRdb keeps in-frame clones, though not all of them. The sample holds roughly 120,000 clones, roughly 90% seen once. These data are taken from a study of T cell responses to AZD1222 COVID-19 vaccine. Background on the study: Samples with a second dose at about 4 or about 12 weeks were pooled together. Overall study results and limits: Dominant at 160-218 and 743-854, vaccine-associated CD4 TCRs also spanned spike. No day 14 peak samples; only post-peak repertoires were characterized.

The sequences come from peripheral blood, collected on day 0 of AZD1222 vaccination. The clonotype comes from an adult in good health.

The CDR3 sequence: CASSPGGSYEQYF. CDR3 DNA sequence: TGTGCCAGCAGTCCAGGGGGTTCGTACGAGCAGTACTTC. This sequence joins TRBV27 and TRBJ2-7; 7 bases line up with TRBD1. V trimming: 5 bases; J trimming: 4 bases; junction bases outside the gene matches: 5. The CDR3 extends over 13 amino acids. Per germline, CDR1 MNHEY and CDR2 SMNVEV (reference sequence).